This TCR beta chain derives from a study of cytomegalovirus exposure and HLA in healthy donors. At the level of the study: Among 398 genotyped donors, around 82% fell in the Caucasian-associated ancestry cluster.

About this clone itself: No antigen is known for it.

Germline values: CDR1 SNHLY, CDR2 FYNNEI. V lost 3 bases and J lost 2, with 11 bases in between. This CDR3 is 15 amino acids long. Vbeta (60) and Jbeta (13) primers were used in the PCR. Generated by immunoSEQ multiplex PCR, the TCRdb table keeps only in-frame clones and is missing some. The sample holds around 37,000 clones, 82% seen once. Points from the study as a whole: HLA-A and HLA-B allele assignments for most subjects were reportedly predicted accurately using TCR beta sequences. An analysis that came later showed most CMV-associated TCR beta chains appearing HLA-restricted.

This clonotype was obtained from a woman younger than 30 in good health and CMV-seropositive. The chain has TRBV2 and TRBJ2-1, with D maybe TRBD2 (7 bases). Sequencing used PBMCs. The CDR3, as DNA: TGTGCCAGCAGTGATGAAGGGGGGGCCTACAATGAGCAGTTCTTC. Amino acid sequence: CASSDEGGAYNEQFF.